Following are 18 T cell receptor beta chains from one sample sequenced in a study of cytomegalovirus exposure and HLA in healthy donors. This PCR relied on a set of 60 Vbeta primers and 13 Jbeta primers. Libraries were prepared by immunoSEQ multiplex PCR; TCRdb keeps only in-frame clonotypes and omits some of them. The table lists around 210,000 clones, around 77% of them singletons, with less than 3.5% in the top ten. Material for sequencing was PBMCs. The receptors shown here come from a woman aged 25-40 years in good health and CMV-seronegative.

The chain is built from TRBV29-1 and TRBJ2-2, with TRBD1 matching over 11 bases. The V gene end was trimmed by 8 bases and the J gene end by 4 bases; junction bases not matched to a gene: 6. The CDR3 runs to 14 residues. CDR1 is SQVTM and CDR2 is ANQGSEA in the germline V gene. CDR3 sequence reads: CSHYGTGGTGELFF. DNA for the CDR3: TGCAGCCACTACGGGACAGGGGGCACCGGGGAGCTGTTTTTT.

This CDR3 is CASSKTPQETQYF. The CDR3 coding sequence is TGTGCCAGCAGTAAGACACCTCAAGAGACCCAGTACTTC. The gene calls are TRBV6-5 and TRBJ2-5, with D unresolved. Trimming shortened V by 5 bases and J by 2 bases, and 9 bases separated the two germline ends. There are 13 residues in the CDR3. CDR1 is MNHEY, CDR2 SVGAGI, per germline.

This chain connects TRBV29-1 to TRBJ2-1; 9 positions match TRBD2. The CDR3 extends over 15 amino acids. Trimming cost V 3 bases and J 3 bases; bases outside gene matches: 6. The germline gives CDR1 SQVTM, CDR2 ANQGSEA. The CDR3 coding sequence is TGCAGCGTTGATGATAGCGGGAGTTTCTACAATGAGCAGTTCTTC. Translation gives CSVDDSGSFYNEQFF.

The V and J genes are TRBV18 and TRBJ1-4, with 9 positions matching TRBD1. Germline V gene lookup returns CDR1 KGHSH and CDR2 LQKENI. V was pared by 8 bases and J by 10 bases, with 17 bases of the junction left unmatched. This CDR3 comprises 16 residues. The CDR3 region has the DNA TGTGCCAGCCGGATGCTACAGGGGGCGGTAATTGGAAAACTGTTTTTT. It translates to CASRMLQGAVIGKLFF.

CDR3 nucleotide sequence: TGCGCCAGCAGCTTGGTCTCGCTGGGGACAGGGGGGTACAATGAGCAGTTCTTC. It is translated as CASSLVSLGTGGYNEQFF. The V call is TRBV5-1, the J call TRBJ2-1; the match to TRBD1 covers 11 bases. The CDR3 sequence is 18 residues long. CDR1 and CDR2 (germline): SGHRS, YFSETQ. J lost 4 bases, V lost 0 bases, and 9 bases had no gene match.

The V and J genes are TRBV5-6 and TRBJ2-3; 7 bases line up with TRBD2. The CDR3 length is 16 residues. The germline V gene encodes CDR1 SGHDT and CDR2 YYEEEE. V lost 0 bases to trimming and J lost 3 bases; unmatched junction nucleotides: 7. The CDR3 protein is CASSLGGGRGTDTQYF. The DNA for the CDR3 is TGTGCCAGCAGCTTGGGGGGGGGTAGAGGGACAGATACGCAGTATTTT.

The V call is TRBV7-2, the J call TRBJ2-1, with D possibly being TRBD2 (6 bases). Deletions cut 2 bases from V and 6 bases from J, with 11 bases between. The V gene's germline CDR1 is SGHTA and CDR2 FQGNSA. The CDR3 spans 14 residues. This CDR3 is CASSLSHGGNEQFF. The CDR3 nucleotides read TGTGCCAGCAGCTTATCCCACGGGGGCAATGAGCAGTTCTTC.

The chain couples TRBV5-4 to TRBJ1-2, with D possibly TRBD1 on 6 matching bases. Per the germline V gene, CDR1 is SGHNT and CDR2 is YYREEE (reference sequence). The CDR3 consists of 13 residues. The germline V and J ends were trimmed by 2 bases and 6 bases, with 11 bases remaining between them. CDR3 DNA sequence: TGTGCCAGCAGCTTTAACAGGGCCAATGGCTACACCTTC. Encoded protein: CASSFNRANGYTF. The full variable domain, in which reference TRBV5-4 and TRBJ1-2 provide the parts outside the CDR3, is ETGVTQSPTHLIKTRGQQVTLRCSSQSGHNTVSWYQQALGQGPQFIFQYYREEENGRGNFPPRFSGLQFPNYSSELNVNALELDDSALYLCASSFNRANGYTFGSGTRLTVV.

In this sample, this clone turned up a few times. V and J are TRBV4-1 and TRBJ1-5; D is perhaps TRBD1 (6 bases). In germline, CDR1 is MGHRA, CDR2 YSYEKL. The CDR3 loop spans 16 amino acids. Trimming stripped 4 bases from V and 2 bases from J, with 15 bases between. Here the CDR3 reads CASSRQLQGGNQPQHF. CDR3 in DNA: TGCGCCAGCAGCCGCCAACTACAGGGCGGCAATCAGCCCCAGCATTTT.

This clone was counted once. The chain uses TRBV2 and TRBJ2-3; the D is unclear. The CDR3 is 11 amino acids. Trimming stripped 1 base from V and 8 bases from J, with 4 bases between. Germline CDR1 and CDR2: SNHLY and FYNNEI. The CDR3 nucleotides are TGTGCCAGCAGTGAAGGAGGTACGCAGTATTTT. Protein product: CASSEGGTQYF.

To note about this clone: The same CDR3 also results from other DNA sequences found in this sample. The rearrangement uses TRBV6-5 and TRBJ1-1; D is uncertain. With 2 bases removed from V and 4 bases from J, the gap between germline ends came to 8 bases. The germline V gene has CDR1 MNHEY and CDR2 SVGAGI. The CDR3 totals 13 residues. The CDR3 coding sequence is TGTGCCAGCAGTTACGGCGGTGGCACTGAAGCTTTCTTT. Protein sequence: CASSYGGGTEAFF.

The chain has TRBV11-2 and TRBJ1-4; TRBD1 might be the D (5 bases). CDR1 and CDR2 from the germline V gene are SGHAT and FQNNGV. The CDR3 contains 18 residues. Between the trimmed V and J ends, which lost 3 bases and 6 bases, there was a span of 23 bases. This CDR3 is CASSFEVQGRRVDEKLFF. CDR3 DNA: TGTGCCAGCAGCTTCGAGGTTCAGGGAAGGCGAGTTGATGAAAAACTGTTTTTT.

This chain links TRBV10-1 with TRBJ2-5; TRBD2 matches 8 bases. The germline gives CDR1 WNHNN, CDR2 SYGVQD (reference sequence). The CDR3 extends over 14 amino acids. With 6 bases clipped from V and 0 bases from J, the junction kept 3 bases outside the gene matches. In nucleotides, the CDR3 is TGCGCCAGCAGCCCCGGGGGGGACCAAGAGACCCAGTACTTC. Protein: CASSPGGDQETQYF.

The CDR3 nucleotides read TGTGCCAGCAGTCCCGGAGCGGGTTACAATCAGCCCCAGCATTTT. It translates to CASSPGAGYNQPQHF. This sequence joins TRBV27 and TRBJ1-5; D is unresolved. Germline V gene sequence: CDR1 MNHEY, CDR2 SMNVEV (reference sequence). V was cut by 5 bases and J by 3 bases, with 14 bases left in between. This CDR3 is built from 15 residues.

The rearrangement uses TRBV6-5 and TRBJ2-7; 7 nucleotides align to TRBD1. J gave up 1 base and V 1 base, and 7 bases lay outside the gene matches. The germline V gene has CDR1 MNHEY and CDR2 SVGAGI. This CDR3 is built from 16 residues. The CDR3, as DNA: TGTGCCAGCAGTTACTTGGACAGGAAGGGGTCCTACGAGCAGTACTTC. Protein product: CASSYLDRKGSYEQYF.

This chain uses TRBV5-4 with TRBJ2-2, with a tentative D call TRBD1 (5 bases). This CDR3 is 15 amino acids long. CDR1 and CDR2 from the germline V gene are SGHNT and YYREEE (reference sequence). The V end was cut by 3 bases, the J end by 4 bases, with 13 bases between. CDR3 DNA: TGTGCCAGCAGCTCGGTACAGGAAAGCACCGGGGAGCTGTTTTTT. The encoded protein is CASSSVQESTGELFF. Variable domain in full (rest from reference TRBV5-4 and TRBJ2-2): ETGVTQSPTHLIKTRGQQVTLRCSSQSGHNTVSWYQQALGQGPQFIFQYYREEENGRGNFPPRFSGLQFPNYSSELNVNALELDDSALYLCASSSVQESTGELFFGEGSRLTVL.

This clone has more than one count but fewer than ten. This chain connects TRBV6-1 to TRBJ1-4; TRBD1 matches 8 bases. This CDR3 is 14 amino acids long. V dropped 5 bases and J dropped 7; count of bases not matched to a gene: 6. Per the germline V gene, CDR1 is MNHNS and CDR2 is SASEGT. CDR3 bases: TGTGCCAGCAGTTCCGGGACAGGAGGTGAAAAACTGTTTTTT. Translated, it gives CASSSGTGGEKLFF.

This chain links TRBV7-2 with TRBJ1-5; no clear D gene. This CDR3 region has 13 residues. Germline V gives CDR1 SGHTA, CDR2 FQGNSA. The V end was cut by 5 bases, the J end by 6 bases, with 11 bases between. The CDR3 region is CASSPSSPQPQHF. CDR3 in DNA: TGTGCCAGCAGCCCCTCGTCCCCTCAGCCCCAGCATTTT.